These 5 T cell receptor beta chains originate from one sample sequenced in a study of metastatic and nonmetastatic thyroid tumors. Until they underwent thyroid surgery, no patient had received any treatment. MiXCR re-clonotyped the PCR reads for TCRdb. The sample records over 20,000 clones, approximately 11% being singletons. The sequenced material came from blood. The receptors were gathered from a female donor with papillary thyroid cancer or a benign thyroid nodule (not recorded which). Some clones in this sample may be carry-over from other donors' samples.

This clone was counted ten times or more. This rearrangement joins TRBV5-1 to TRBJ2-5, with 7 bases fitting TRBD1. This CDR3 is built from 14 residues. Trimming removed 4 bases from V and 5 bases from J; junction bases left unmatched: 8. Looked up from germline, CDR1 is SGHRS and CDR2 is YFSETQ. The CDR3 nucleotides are TGCGCCAGCAGCCTGGGCCCCAGGGGGGAGACCCAGTACTTC. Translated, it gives CASSLGPRGETQYF.

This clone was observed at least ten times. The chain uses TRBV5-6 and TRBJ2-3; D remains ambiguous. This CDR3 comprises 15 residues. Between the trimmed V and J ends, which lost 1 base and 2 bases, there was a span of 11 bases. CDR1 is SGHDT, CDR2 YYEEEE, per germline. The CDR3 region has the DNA TGTGCCAGCAGCTTGAACGGACGTACCACAGATACGCAGTATTTT. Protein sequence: CASSLNGRTTDTQYF. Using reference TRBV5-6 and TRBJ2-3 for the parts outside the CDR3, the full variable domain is DAGVTQSPTHLIKTRGQQVTLRCSPKSGHDTVSWYQQALGQGPQFIFQYYEEEERQRGNFPDRFSGHQFPNYSSELNVNALLLGDSALYLCASSLNGRTTDTQYFGPGTRLTVL.

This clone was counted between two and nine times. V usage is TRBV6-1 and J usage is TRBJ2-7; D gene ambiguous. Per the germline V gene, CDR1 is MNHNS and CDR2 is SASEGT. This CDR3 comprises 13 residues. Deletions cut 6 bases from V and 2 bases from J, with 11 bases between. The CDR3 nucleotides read TGTGCCAGCAGGGATATCAGGACCTACGAGCAGTACTTC. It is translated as CASRDIRTYEQYF.

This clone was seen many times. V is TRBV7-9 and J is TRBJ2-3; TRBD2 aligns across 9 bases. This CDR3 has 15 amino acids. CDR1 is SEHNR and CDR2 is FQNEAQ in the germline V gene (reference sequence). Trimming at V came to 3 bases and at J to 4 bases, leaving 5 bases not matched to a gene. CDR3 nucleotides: TGTGCCAGCAGCTTCGCGGGAGGGCCTTCAGATACGCAGTATTTT. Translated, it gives CASSFAGGPSDTQYF.

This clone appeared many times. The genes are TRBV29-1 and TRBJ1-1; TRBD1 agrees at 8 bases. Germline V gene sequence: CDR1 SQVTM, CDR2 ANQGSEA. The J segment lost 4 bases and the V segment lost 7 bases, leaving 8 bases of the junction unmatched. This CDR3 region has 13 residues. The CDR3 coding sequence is TGCAGCGCAACACAGGGGGAAGGCACTGAAGCTTTCTTT. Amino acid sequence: CSATQGEGTEAFF.